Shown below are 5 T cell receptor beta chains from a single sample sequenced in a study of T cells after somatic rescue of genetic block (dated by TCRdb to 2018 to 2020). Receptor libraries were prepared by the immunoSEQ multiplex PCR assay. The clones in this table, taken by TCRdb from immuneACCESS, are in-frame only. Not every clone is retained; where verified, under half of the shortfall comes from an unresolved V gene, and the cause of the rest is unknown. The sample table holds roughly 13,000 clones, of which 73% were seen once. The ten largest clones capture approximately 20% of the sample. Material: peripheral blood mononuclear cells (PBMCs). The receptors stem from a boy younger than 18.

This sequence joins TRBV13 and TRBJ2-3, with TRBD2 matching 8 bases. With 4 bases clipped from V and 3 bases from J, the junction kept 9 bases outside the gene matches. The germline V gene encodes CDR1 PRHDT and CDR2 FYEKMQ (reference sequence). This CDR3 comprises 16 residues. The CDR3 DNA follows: TGTGCCAGCAGCTCCGCCAGCGGGAGAATAACAGATACGCAGTATTTT. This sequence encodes CASSSASGRITDTQYF.

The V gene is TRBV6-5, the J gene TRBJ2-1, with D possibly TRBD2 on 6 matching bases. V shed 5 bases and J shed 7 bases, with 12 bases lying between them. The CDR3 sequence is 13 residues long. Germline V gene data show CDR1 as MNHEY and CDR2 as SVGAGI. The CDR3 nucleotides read TGTGCCAGCAGTAGGAGGGACGGGAATGAGCAGTTCTTC. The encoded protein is CASSRRDGNEQFF.

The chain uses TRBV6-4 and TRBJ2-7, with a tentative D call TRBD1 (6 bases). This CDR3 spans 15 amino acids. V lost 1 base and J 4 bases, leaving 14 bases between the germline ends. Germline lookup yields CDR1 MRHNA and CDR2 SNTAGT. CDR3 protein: CASSDFRGRDYEQYF. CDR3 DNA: TGTGCCAGCAGTGACTTCAGGGGAAGGGATTACGAGCAGTACTTC.

The CDR3 loop reads CASSMYRGQDTQYF. The CDR3 DNA reads as TGTGCCAGTAGTATGTACAGGGGGCAAGATACGCAGTATTTT. The gene calls are TRBV19 and TRBJ2-3; 9 nucleotides align to TRBD1. Germline V lookup: CDR1 LNHDA, CDR2 SQIVND (reference sequence). Trimming removed 3 bases from V and 5 bases from J; junction bases left unmatched: 3. There are 14 residues in the CDR3.

CDR3 residues: CASSNPQSLGQPLYNEQFF. CDR3 bases: TGTGCCAGTAGTAATCCCCAATCCCTGGGACAGCCCTTGTACAATGAGCAGTTCTTC. The rearrangement joins TRBV19 to TRBJ2-1; 7 bases line up with TRBD1. CDR3 length equals 19 residues. In germline, CDR1 is LNHDA, CDR2 SQIVND (reference sequence). The ends lost 4 bases at V and 4 bases at J; junction bases unmatched: 19.